This TCR beta chain was obtained from a study of T cells in Graves' hyperthyroidism and ophthalmopathy. Study findings and constraints: Ophthalmopathy was distinguished from stable hyperthyroidism by 13 V-J signatures. The majority of expanded thyroid clonotypes above 0.001 also appeared in blood.

TCR beta CDR3 regions were amplified from RNA transcripts. TCR CDR3 regions were first amplified by RT-PCR with HTBI primers. Using its own MiXCR run on the multiplex PCR reads, TCRdb lists one record per CDR3 protein. The table includes roughly 500,000 distinct CDR3 sequences, 46% detected once. The J segment lost 5 bases and the V segment lost 6 bases, leaving 4 bases of the junction unmatched. CDR1 and CDR2 (germline): DFQATT, SNEGSKA (reference sequence). This CDR3 contains 12 residues. This clonotype was recorded at least ten times. Its specificity is unknown. Material for sequencing was peripheral blood or thyroid tissue (not recorded which). The clonotype comes from an adult woman with Graves' disease, either hyperthyroidism or ophthalmopathy (not recorded which). The chain has TRBV20-1 and TRBJ1-5; TRBD1 agrees at 7 bases. CDR3 sequence: CSAWDSYQPQHF. CDR3 nucleotide sequence: TGCAGTGCCTGGGACAGCTATCAGCCCCAGCATTTT.